Sequencing of this TCR beta chain was carried out in a study of identical twins. From the 5' RACE reads, TCRdb called clonotypes with MiXCR, one entry per CDR3 protein. Altogether 1.5 million to 2 million distinct CDR3 sequences are present, under 35% being singletons, with the ten largest covering approximately 0.25%. Trimming cost V 3 bases and J 3 bases; bases outside gene matches: 5. CDR1 DFQATT and CDR2 SNEGSKA come from the germline V gene (reference sequence). CDR3 size: 14 residues. This clonotype was obtained from a newborn girl in good health. The sequenced sample consisted of cord blood. The chain combines TRBV20-1 with TRBJ1-5; 7 nucleotides match TRBD1. The CDR3, as DNA: TGCAGTGCTAGTAAGGGGGCTAACAATCAGCCCCAGCATTTT. As protein: CSASKGANNQPQHF.